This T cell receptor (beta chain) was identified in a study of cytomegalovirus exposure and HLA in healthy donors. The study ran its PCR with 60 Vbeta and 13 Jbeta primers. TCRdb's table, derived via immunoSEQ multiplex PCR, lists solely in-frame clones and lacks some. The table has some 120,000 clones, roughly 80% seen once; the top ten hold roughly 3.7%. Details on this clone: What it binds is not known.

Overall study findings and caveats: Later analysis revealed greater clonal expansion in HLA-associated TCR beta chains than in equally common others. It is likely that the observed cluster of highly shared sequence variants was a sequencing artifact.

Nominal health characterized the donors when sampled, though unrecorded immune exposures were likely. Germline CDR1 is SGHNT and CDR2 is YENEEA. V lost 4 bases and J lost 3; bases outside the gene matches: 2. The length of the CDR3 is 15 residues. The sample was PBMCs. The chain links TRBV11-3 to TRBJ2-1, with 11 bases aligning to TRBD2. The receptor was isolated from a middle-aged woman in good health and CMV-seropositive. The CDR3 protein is CASSSTSGNYNEQFF. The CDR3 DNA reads TGTGCCAGCAGCTCGACTAGCGGGAACTACAATGAGCAGTTCTTC.